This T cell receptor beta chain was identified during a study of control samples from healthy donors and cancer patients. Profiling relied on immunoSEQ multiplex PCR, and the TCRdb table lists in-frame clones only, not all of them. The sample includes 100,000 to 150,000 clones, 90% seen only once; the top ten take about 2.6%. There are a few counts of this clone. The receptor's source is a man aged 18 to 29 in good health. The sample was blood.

In nucleotides, the CDR3 is TGTGCCAGCAGTGAAGGTCTAGCGGGGGCTATGTACCAAGAGACCCAGTACTTC. Translated: CASSEGLAGAMYQETQYF. The chain recombines TRBV2 with TRBJ2-5; TRBD2 matches at 10 bases. Germline CDR1 is SNHLY and CDR2 is FYNNEI. The CDR3 has 18 amino acids. Unmatched junction bases numbered 8, after V lost 1 base and J lost 0 bases.